This TCR beta chain was captured in a study of Ad26.COV2.S vaccination and SARS-CoV-2 variants. Treatment given: about 20 received Ad26.COV2.S at low or high dose, single or two shots; about five received placebo; per-sample allocation not given. Vaccine and placebo recipients were sampled on day 63 after the first injection. An Ad26 vector expressing Wuhan-strain SARS-CoV-2 spike constituted the vaccine. Trimming took off 1 base at V and 4 bases at J, with 13 bases between the two ends. This CDR3 is built from 16 residues. Germline CDR1 and CDR2: SGHAT and FQNNGV. Libraries were prepared by immunoSEQ multiplex PCR; TCRdb keeps only in-frame clonotypes and omits some of them. This table holds roughly 500,000 clones, roughly nine tenths found once.

This sequence joins TRBV11-2 and TRBJ1-4, with D possibly TRBD1 on 5 matching bases. This receptor was identified in a person between 18 and 60 years old who received the Ad26.COV2.S COVID-19 vaccine or a placebo. The input for sequencing was peripheral blood, taken in a trial of Ad26.COV2.S vaccine versus placebo. The chain's CDR3 is CASSLGTLGLNEKLFF. The CDR3 DNA reads as TGTGCCAGCAGCTTAGGGACATTGGGCCTTAATGAAAAACTGTTTTTT.